This passage covers 8 T cell receptor beta chains from one sample sequenced in a study of OX40 agonist ivuxolimab in advanced cancers. Here immunoSEQ multiplex PCR was the method, and the copy in TCRdb shows in-frame clones only, minus some. The data hold 57,000 or so clones, with less than 90% observed a single time. The specimen was CD4+ or CD8+ T cells sorted from blood, collected in a trial of the OX40 agonist ivuxolimab. The source is an adult with an advanced solid tumor such as melanoma, head and neck, liver or kidney cancer.

The rearrangement links TRBV7-8 to TRBJ2-3; 8 positions match TRBD2. The CDR3 extends over 15 amino acids. The V gene end was trimmed by 0 bases and the J gene end by 3 bases; junction bases not matched to a gene: 2. CDR1 SGHVS and CDR2 FQNEAQ come from the germline V gene. This chain's CDR3 is CASSLAQRETDTQYF. DNA for the CDR3: TGTGCCAGCAGCTTAGCCCAGCGGGAGACAGATACGCAGTATTTT.

As concerns this clone: The same CDR3 arises from other DNA sequences in this sample as well. The chain carries TRBV9 and TRBJ2-1, with D hard to call. Germline V CDR1 and CDR2: SGDLS, YYNGEE. V was clipped by 0 bases and J by 3 bases, with 7 bases between them. This CDR3 has 14 amino acids. The CDR3 coding sequence is TGTGCCAGCAGCGTAGGGTCTAGCTACAATGAGCAGTTCTTC. It is translated as CASSVGSSYNEQFF. Supplemented by reference TRBV9 and TRBJ2-1, the full variable domain reads DSGVTQTPKHLITATGQRVTLRCSPRSGDLSVYWYQQSLDQGLQFLIQYYNGEERAKGNILERFSAQQFPDLHSELNLSSLELGDSALYFCASSVGSSYNEQFFGPGTRLTVL.

V is TRBV6-5 and J is TRBJ1-1; 9 bases are shared with TRBD1. This CDR3 has 13 amino acids. From germline, CDR1 is MNHEY and CDR2 SVGAGI. J was trimmed by 4 bases and V by 9 bases; bases with no gene match: 6. The CDR3 reads CASRQGGVTEAFF. The CDR3 nucleotides are TGTGCCAGTAGACAGGGGGGAGTCACTGAAGCTTTCTTT.

The V call is TRBV7-9, the J call TRBJ2-1, with TRBD2 matching 9 bases. The CDR3 extends over 15 amino acids. Germline V CDR1 and CDR2: SEHNR, FQNEAQ (reference sequence). With 5 bases clipped from V and 8 bases from J, the junction kept 10 bases outside the gene matches. The DNA for the CDR3 is TGTGCCAGCAGCCATCGACTAGCGGAGTTCCATGAGCAGTTCTTC. Its protein is CASSHRLAEFHEQFF.

The chain joins TRBV6-1 to TRBJ2-3; D may correspond to TRBD1 or TRBD2 (5 bases each). Germline V gene lookup returns CDR1 MNHNS and CDR2 SASEGT. CDR3 length: 14 amino acids. The V gene lost 1 base and the J gene lost 11 bases, with 16 bases spanning the gap. The CDR3 DNA reads as TGTGCCAGCAGTGAAGGGTCTTGGGGACCGGGGCAGTATTTT. It codes for CASSEGSWGPGQYF.

The chain couples TRBV30 to TRBJ1-4; no reliable D call. Trimming took 2 bases from V and 2 from J, leaving 12 bases between them. The germline V gene encodes CDR1 GTSNPN and CDR2 SVGIG (reference sequence). The CDR3 is made up of 15 amino acids. The CDR3 nucleotides read TGTGCCTGGAGTCACAAGGGAGGGACTAATGAAAAACTGTTTTTT. This gives the protein CAWSHKGGTNEKLFF.

The V gene is TRBV28, the J gene TRBJ1-1, with 7 bases matching TRBD1. CDR3 length: 14 residues. Unmatched junction bases numbered 11, after V lost 3 bases and J lost 10 bases. CDR1 is MDHEN, CDR2 SYDVKM, per germline. The CDR3 reads CASSFDDTQGTAFF. For the CDR3, the DNA is TGTGCCAGCAGTTTTGACGACACACAGGGGACAGCTTTCTTT.

V usage is TRBV9 and J usage is TRBJ1-6; TRBD1 matches at 8 bases. CDR1 SGDLS and CDR2 YYNGEE come from the germline V gene. This CDR3 region has 15 residues. V shed 4 bases, J shed 6 bases, and the junction held 6 bases outside the gene matches. The CDR3 region has the DNA TGTGCCAGCAGCCCTGGGACAGGTTCTAATTCACCCCTCCACTTT. It translates to CASSPGTGSNSPLHF.